The present T cell receptor beta chain was sequenced within a study of control samples from healthy donors and cancer patients. Germline lookup yields CDR1 MNHNY and CDR2 SVGAGI (reference sequence). Trimming removed 0 bases from V and 2 bases from J, with 11 bases in between. CDR3 size: 15 residues. Using immunoSEQ multiplex PCR, the repertoire was profiled, and TCRdb retains in-frame clones only, with some absent. The top ten hold 2% to 2.5% of the sample, which has 100,000 to 150,000 clones, 90% seen once. The TCR comes from a man younger than 35 in good health. The V and J genes are TRBV6-6 and TRBJ2-7, with D uncertain. Sample: blood. DNA for the CDR3: TGTGCCAGCAGTTACTCGAGAACTGGCACCTACGAGCAGTACTTC. The encoded protein is CASSYSRTGTYEQYF.